Listed below are T cell receptor beta chains from one sample, sequenced in a study of blood T cell repertoires in COVID-19. Profiling relied on immunoSEQ multiplex PCR, and the TCRdb table lists in-frame clones only, not all of them. The sample yields roughly 120,000 clones, roughly four fifths seen once. Material for sequencing was peripheral blood. All receptors derive from a man older than 75 with COVID-19, enrolled during active disease. CDR3s include the opening cysteine and the closing phenylalanine or tryptophan. D genes are given only for firm matches. Expanded clones get a size class; other rows say once, few or many, or leave the size out.

v_gene: TRBV5-8; d_gene: -; abundance: -; j_gene: TRBJ2-1; CDR3aa: CASSPRGLSNEQFF; CDR3nt: TGTGCCAGCAGCCCCAGGGGATTAAGCAATGAGCAGTTCTTC
v_gene: TRBV5-5; d_gene: -; abundance: -; j_gene: TRBJ2-7; CDR3aa: CASSLGLANYEQYF; CDR3nt: TGTGCCAGCAGCTTGGGTCTAGCGAACTACGAGCAGTACTTC
v_gene: TRBV27; d_gene: TRBD2; abundance: few; j_gene: TRBJ2-5; CDR3aa: CASSSPGGSTETQYF; CDR3nt: TGTGCCAGCAGTTCCCCCGGCGGGAGTACGGAGACCCAGTACTTC
v_gene: TRBV28; d_gene: TRBD2; abundance: -; j_gene: TRBJ2-3; CDR3aa: CASSLIGRAGSDTQYF; CDR3nt: TGTGCCAGCAGTTTAATTGGGAGGGCCGGGTCAGATACGCAGTATTTT
v_gene: TRBV9; d_gene: TRBD2; abundance: -; j_gene: TRBJ2-7; CDR3aa: CASSVIRDYPIYEQYF; CDR3nt: TGTGCCAGCAGCGTCATCCGGGACTACCCGATTTACGAGCAGTACTTC
v_gene: TRBV9; d_gene: -; abundance: -; j_gene: TRBJ2-3; CDR3aa: CASSPSGSLTDTQYF; CDR3nt: TGTGCCAGCAGCCCTTCGGGATCCCTCACAGATACGCAGTATTTT
v_gene: TRBV27; d_gene: TRBD1; abundance: once; j_gene: TRBJ2-3; CDR3aa: CASSWGTGRTDTQYF; CDR3nt: TGTGCCAGCAGTTGGGGGACAGGGCGGACAGATACGCAGTATTTT
v_gene: TRBV29-1; d_gene: -; abundance: -; j_gene: TRBJ2-7; CDR3aa: CSVEGQGGYEQYF; CDR3nt: TGCAGCGTTGAAGGTCAGGGAGGCTACGAGCAGTACTTC
v_gene: TRBV5-6; d_gene: TRBD2; abundance: -; j_gene: TRBJ2-7; CDR3aa: CASSLALAGAYEQYF; CDR3nt: TGTGCCAGCAGCTTGGCCTTAGCGGGAGCGTACGAGCAGTACTTC
v_gene: TRBV28; d_gene: -; abundance: -; j_gene: TRBJ2-3; CDR3aa: CASHPAGRGDTQYF; CDR3nt: TGTGCCAGCCACCCCGCAGGGAGGGGGGATACGCAGTATTTT
v_gene: TRBV6-5; d_gene: TRBD1; abundance: -; j_gene: TRBJ1-4; CDR3aa: CASRRQGTTNEKLFF; CDR3nt: TGTGCCAGCAGAAGACAGGGGACAACTAATGAAAAACTGTTTTTT
v_gene: TRBV2; d_gene: TRBD1; abundance: -; j_gene: TRBJ2-2; CDR3aa: CASRWTGNTGELFF; CDR3nt: TGTGCCAGCAGATGGACAGGGAACACCGGGGAGCTGTTTTTT
v_gene: TRBV19; d_gene: -; abundance: -; j_gene: TRBJ2-6; CDR3aa: CATTGLGNVLTF; CDR3nt: TGTGCCACCACGGGGTTGGGCAACGTCCTGACTTTC
v_gene: TRBV7-7; d_gene: -; abundance: -; j_gene: TRBJ2-7; CDR3aa: CASSLGLADEQYF; CDR3nt: TGTGCTAGCAGCTTGGGGCTCGCAGACGAGCAGTACTTC
v_gene: TRBV4-3; d_gene: TRBD2; abundance: -; j_gene: TRBJ2-6; CDR3aa: CASSHLTSGTGANVLTF; CDR3nt: TGCGCCAGCAGCCATTTGACTAGCGGGACTGGGGCCAACGTCCTGACTTTC
v_gene: TRBV27; d_gene: TRBD1; abundance: -; j_gene: TRBJ1-5; CDR3aa: CASSSDRGQPQHF; CDR3nt: TGTGCCAGCAGTTCGGACAGGGGGCAGCCCCAGCATTTT
v_gene: TRBV2; d_gene: TRBD2; abundance: -; j_gene: TRBJ2-5; CDR3aa: CASSGTSGMETQYF; CDR3nt: TGTGCCAGCAGTGGGACTAGCGGGATGGAGACCCAGTACTTC
v_gene: TRBV29-1; d_gene: TRBD1; abundance: -; j_gene: TRBJ1-2; CDR3aa: CSADRGHYGYTF; CDR3nt: TGCAGCGCCGACAGGGGTCACTATGGCTACACCTTC
v_gene: TRBV28; d_gene: -; abundance: -; j_gene: TRBJ1-5; CDR3aa: CASSFWGGGNQPQHF; CDR3nt: TGTGCCAGCAGTTTTTGGGGGGGTGGCAATCAGCCCCAGCATTTT
v_gene: TRBV28; d_gene: TRBD2; abundance: -; j_gene: TRBJ2-1; CDR3aa: CASKPPGTSAYNEQFF; CDR3nt: TGTGCCAGCAAGCCGCCGGGGACTAGCGCCTACAATGAGCAGTTCTTC
v_gene: TRBV19; d_gene: -; abundance: -; j_gene: TRBJ2-3; CDR3aa: CASSTVLGGVQYF; CDR3nt: TGTGCCAGTAGTACAGTCCTGGGGGGTGTGCAGTATTTT
v_gene: TRBV7-2; d_gene: TRBD1; abundance: -; j_gene: TRBJ2-7; CDR3aa: CASSQDRGSDEQYF; CDR3nt: TGTGCCAGCAGCCAGGACAGGGGTAGCGACGAGCAGTACTTC
v_gene: TRBV6-1; d_gene: TRBD2; abundance: -; j_gene: TRBJ2-2; CDR3aa: CASSEGGSGRLNTGELFF; CDR3nt: TGTGCCAGCAGTGAGGGGGGCAGCGGGAGACTTAACACCGGGGAGCTGTTTTTT
v_gene: TRBV6-5; d_gene: -; abundance: -; j_gene: TRBJ2-2; CDR3aa: CASSYTHTGELFF; CDR3nt: TGTGCCAGCAGTTACACACATACCGGGGAGCTGTTTTTT
v_gene: TRBV5-5; d_gene: -; abundance: -; j_gene: TRBJ2-4; CDR3aa: CASSLGGGSAKNIQYF; CDR3nt: TGTGCCAGCAGCTTGGGAGGTGGGTCTGCCAAAAACATTCAGTACTTC
v_gene: TRBV18; d_gene: TRBD1; abundance: -; j_gene: TRBJ1-3; CDR3aa: CASSPPGGVPIAGNTIYF; CDR3nt: TGTGCCAGCTCACCACCAGGGGGCGTACCTATCGCGGGAAACACCATATATTTT
v_gene: TRBV7-2; d_gene: -; abundance: -; j_gene: TRBJ2-3; CDR3aa: CASSPSSTDTQYF; CDR3nt: TGTGCCAGCAGCCCCTCCAGCACAGATACGCAGTATTTT
v_gene: TRBV6-5; d_gene: -; abundance: -; j_gene: TRBJ1-2; CDR3aa: CASSYGGVPANYGYTF; CDR3nt: TGTGCCAGCAGTTACGGGGGGGTTCCCGCTAACTATGGCTACACCTTC
v_gene: TRBV6-2/TRBV6-3; d_gene: -; abundance: -; j_gene: TRBJ2-1; CDR3aa: CASSYSVEDNKWNEQFF; CDR3nt: TGTGCCAGCAGTTACTCGGTCGAAGACAACAAATGGAATGAGCAGTTCTTC
v_gene: TRBV27; d_gene: TRBD2; abundance: few; j_gene: TRBJ2-7; CDR3aa: CASSLRFDGRVSYEQYF; CDR3nt: TGTGCCAGCAGTTTAAGGTTTGACGGGAGGGTATCCTACGAGCAGTACTTC
v_gene: TRBV6-5; d_gene: TRBD1; abundance: -; j_gene: TRBJ1-5; CDR3aa: CASSPWTGPNQPQHF; CDR3nt: TGTGCCAGCAGTCCTTGGACAGGCCCCAATCAGCCCCAGCATTTT
v_gene: TRBV11-2; d_gene: TRBD2; abundance: -; j_gene: TRBJ2-1; CDR3aa: CASSLASGSVYEQFF; CDR3nt: TGTGCCAGCAGCTTAGCTAGCGGGAGTGTCTATGAGCAGTTCTTC
v_gene: TRBV5-1; d_gene: -; abundance: once; j_gene: TRBJ1-5; CDR3aa: CASSRPSRGLGGGKPQHF; CDR3nt: TGCGCCAGCTCCCGCCCCTCTCGGGGCCTCGGGGGGGGGAAGCCCCAGCATTTT
v_gene: TRBV5-1; d_gene: TRBD2; abundance: -; j_gene: TRBJ2-5; CDR3aa: CASRWLAAKGETQYF; CDR3nt: TGCGCCAGCAGATGGCTAGCGGCGAAGGGAGAGACCCAGTACTTC
v_gene: TRBV6-2/TRBV6-3; d_gene: TRBD2; abundance: few; j_gene: TRBJ2-1; CDR3aa: CASSVTTSGSGEQFF; CDR3nt: TGTGCCAGCAGTGTCACTACTAGCGGGAGTGGGGAGCAGTTCTTC
v_gene: TRBV11-2; d_gene: -; abundance: few; j_gene: TRBJ2-1; CDR3aa: CASSPRPDRGEQFF; CDR3nt: TGTGCCAGCAGCCCGAGACCGGATAGGGGTGAGCAGTTCTTC
v_gene: TRBV28; d_gene: TRBD2; abundance: -; j_gene: TRBJ2-1; CDR3aa: CASSSLAGGIMGYEQFF; CDR3nt: TGTGCCAGCAGCTCCCTAGCGGGGGGGATCATGGGGTATGAGCAGTTCTTC
v_gene: TRBV6-5; d_gene: -; abundance: -; j_gene: TRBJ1-6; CDR3aa: CASSWGRDNSPLHF; CDR3nt: TGTGCCAGCAGCTGGGGCAGGGATAATTCACCCCTCCACTTT
v_gene: TRBV5-6; d_gene: -; abundance: -; j_gene: TRBJ1-1; CDR3aa: CASSLQGWDTEAFF; CDR3nt: TGTGCCAGCAGCTTGCAGGGGTGGGACACTGAAGCTTTCTTT
v_gene: TRBV7-8; d_gene: TRBD2; abundance: -; j_gene: TRBJ2-1; CDR3aa: CASSLVTGASGRYNEQFF; CDR3nt: TGTGCCAGCAGCTTAGTTACCGGCGCTAGCGGGAGGTACAATGAGCAGTTCTTC
v_gene: TRBV30; d_gene: TRBD1; abundance: -; j_gene: TRBJ1-3; CDR3aa: CAWSRGQGRNTIYF; CDR3nt: TGTGCCTGGAGCCGGGGACAGGGGAGAAACACCATATATTTT
v_gene: TRBV19; d_gene: -; abundance: -; j_gene: TRBJ1-2; CDR3aa: CASSMVGGRSYGYTF; CDR3nt: TGTGCCAGTAGTATGGTCGGGGGGCGCAGCTATGGCTACACCTTC
v_gene: TRBV29-1; d_gene: TRBD1; abundance: many; j_gene: TRBJ2-7; CDR3aa: CSVEGQGYEQYF; CDR3nt: TGCAGCGTTGAAGGACAGGGATACGAGCAGTACTTC